The sequence of this TCR beta chain was determined in a study of blood T cell repertoires in COVID-19. As for the study in general: Collection of acute and convalescent COVID-19 samples took place in the United States, Italy and Spain. In each case, the material was cDNA or gDNA derived from T cells, B-cell-depleted T cells, or PBMCs.

Germline CDR1 is LNHNV and CDR2 is YYDKDF (reference sequence). J lost 5 bases, V lost 4 bases, and 9 bases had no gene match. The CDR3 has 15 amino acids. This clone was picked up a small number of times. Original handling: Reference gene primer amplification yielded estimated nucleated cell counts. Clones were read by immunoSEQ multiplex PCR, and TCRdb kept only the in-frame ones, dropping some. That table furnishes V, J and clone size, whereas the DNA furnished D and trimming. The sample lists 80,000 or so clones; around three quarters were seen once. The chain carries TRBV15 and TRBJ2-5, with 8 positions matching TRBD2. This TCR was sampled from a woman in her 70s with acute or convalescent COVID-19. Sequenced input: peripheral blood. Written as DNA, the CDR3 is TGTGCCACCAGCACGGATAACCGGGGGGGGGAGACCCAGTACTTC. It specifies CATSTDNRGGETQYF.